This T cell receptor (beta chain) was captured by sequencing in a study of blood T cells in healthy people across ages. A remark on this clonotype: Its antigen remains unidentified.

V shed 3 bases and J 3 bases; nucleotides not matched to a gene: 12. The CDR3 totals 16 residues. The germline V gene encodes CDR1 SQVTM and CDR2 ANQGSEA. The study, taken as a whole, reports: Across the age range, TCR beta diversity per million T cells fell in a roughly linear way. Strongly correlated with naive T cell percentage was TCR beta diversity.

A second roughly 6 to 12 cycle PCR used barcoded and J-beta primers. MiXCR, applied by TCRdb to the 5' RACE reads, yields one record per CDR3 protein. Of 700,000 to 850,000 distinct CDR3 sequences in the sample, 50% to 65% were seen once. The source material was blood. This TCR came from an elderly man in good health. The rearrangement joins TRBV29-1 to TRBJ1-2; TRBD1 matches at 8 bases. This CDR3 is CSVDQDGTGPHYGYTF. DNA for the CDR3: TGCAGCGTTGATCAAGATGGGACAGGTCCTCACTATGGCTACACCTTC.